This TCR beta chain was retrieved from a study of T cells in Graves' hyperthyroidism and ophthalmopathy. The study, taken as a whole, reports: Most clonotypes expanded in the thyroid (above 0.001) were also present in blood.

Per the germline V gene, CDR1 is DFQATT and CDR2 is SNEGSKA (reference sequence). The CDR3 loop spans 16 amino acids. The V gene lost 1 base and the J gene lost 0 bases, with 13 bases spanning the gap. Using RNA transcripts as the source, TCR beta CDR3 regions were amplified. TCR CDR3 regions were first amplified by RT-PCR with HTBI primers. TCRdb recomputed calls from the multiplex PCR reads with MiXCR, one row per CDR3 protein. Of roughly 380,000 distinct CDR3 sequences in the sample, 15% to 20% were seen once. This clonotype was seen more than once but under ten times. Antigen specificity is unknown. Exclusion of a patient resulted from uncontrolled infection, other autoimmune disease, pregnancy or lactation. Diagnostic decisions used clinical symptoms, serum thyroxine and TRAb, thyroid ultrasound and orbital computed tomography. The authors took PBMCs from 8 to 10 ml fresh peripheral blood.

This TCR was recovered from a woman under 30 with Graves' hyperthyroidism. The chain is built from TRBV20-1 and TRBJ1-5; D uncertain. Material: blood. DNA for the CDR3: TGCAGTGCTAGAGGATTGGGGTCTTATAGCAATCAGCCCCAGCATTTT. This translates into CSARGLGSYSNQPQHF.